The entry that follows covers one T cell receptor beta chain sequence. Its binding antigen is unknown. It has no much larger one-base neighbor in the sample; base qualities were not kept. Other DNA sequences of this sample code for an identical CDR3. The data were taken from a study of cytomegalovirus exposure and HLA in healthy donors listed by TCRdb under 2017. For the study in its entirety: According to an earlier analysis of around 600 of the donors, roughly 180 million T cells yielded over 90 million unique TCR beta sequences and about 300 Gb of sequence data. Besides the first cohort of 666 subjects, a separate validation cohort made up of over a hundred different subjects was used. An early release that covered about 600 HLA-typed donors contained around 300 gigabases of sequencing data and approximately 85 million unique TCR sequences. An earlier analysis of fewer than 750 of the donors used high-throughput TCR beta sequencing to judge whether each TCR beta V gene segment behaved as functional or pseudogenic. Donor age, sex, ethnicity and CMV serostatus were compiled together with the repertoire data. A later genetic analysis took genome-wide SNP genotypes for 398 of the 666 donors and used that subset as a discovery cohort. Of the roughly 400 genotyped donors, approximately 83% fell in the genetic ancestry cluster associated with self-reported Caucasian donors. HLA typing included class I and class II loci at four-digit resolution. Because of strong linkage in the cohort, roughly five DR-DQ haplotypes were treated as single units for association and clustering. The later analysis used no new phenotypic data to find candidate immune exposures, relying instead on TCR beta sequences and their occurrence across donors. The study aimed to test whether signatures of past pathogen exposure could be identified by cataloging public T cell receptors. Typing coverage varied by locus: about 620-630 donors for A, B, C, DRB1 and DQB1; under 550 for DQA1; 600 to 610 for DPA1; 450 to 480 for DPB1. Among about 360 genotyped donors of the cohort, an average of around 240,000 unique TCR beta nucleotide sequences were sequenced per donor, roughly 18% of them non-productive. The study combined high-throughput TCR immunosequencing, statistical association of individual TCRs with disease status, and machine learning to predict cytomegalovirus infection status. The study profiled the T cell repertoires of under 850 subjects by immunosequencing and related them to cytomegalovirus serostatus. A later analysis re-examined previously published TCR beta repertoires from just over 650 donors and added high-resolution HLA genotyping to investigate patterns of TCR occurrence. Every discovery cohort repertoire had been produced on one sequencing platform. Study-wide conclusions, independent of this receptor: The study listed 150 to 200 TCR beta chains as associated with cytomegalovirus. In a later analysis, more than 15,000 TCR beta sequences were associated with specific HLA alleles at a false discovery rate of 0.05. Some IMGT-functional V segments, including TRBV6-2 and TRBV6-3, could not be distinguished by the 87-base-pair reads and were therefore excluded. Because some donors lacked HLA typing at each locus, the association tests relied only on the typed subset. A few of the identified cytomegalovirus-associated TCR beta chains were confirmed in vitro to be specific for cytomegalovirus antigens. According to the authors, the approach could potentially be generalized to other disease states and immunological phenotypes. The cohort was sequenced for TCR beta chains only, and without alpha or paired-chain data the features that could be detected were limited. A cluster of highly shared sequence variants was judged likely to represent a technical artifact of the sequencing pipeline. Presence/absence analyses assumed roughly uniform sequencing depth across donors, an assumption that may not hold. A further reported finding was that TCR beta sequences accurately predicted the HLA-A and HLA-B alleles for most subjects in the first cohort. The classifier was reported to diagnose cytomegalovirus status with high specificity and sensitivity in both the original cohort and the validation cohort. A later analysis found that TCR association rates varied across HLA loci, with DRB1 alleles showing the most associated TCRs and HLA-C alleles the fewest. Across donors, most TCR sequences were observed very rarely, whereas some public TCRs were present in many individuals. In a later genetic analysis, a missense DCLRE1C variant was associated with V-gene and J-gene trimming of TCR beta chains, and the association was replicated in an independent cohort. In a later analysis, several top co-occurrence clusters were reported to appear linked to parvovirus B19, influenza, CMV and Epstein-Barr virus. According to a later genetic analysis, donors in an Asian-associated ancestry cluster had fewer N-insertions in productive TCRs than the approximately 710-donor mean. When HLA alleles, especially DR and DQ, strongly co-occurred, TCR associations were difficult to assign to individual alleles. Approximately 16 rarely observed V segments, including chromosome 9 orphons, were excluded from the earlier analysis of several hundred of the donors because counts were too low. A later analysis found that most CMV-associated TCR beta chains appeared HLA-restricted, with HLA associations seemingly driven largely by CMV exposure. For the cohort, immune exposure information was limited to CMV serostatus. In a later analysis, HLA-associated TCR beta chains showed more clonal expansion and lower generation probabilities than non-associated chains that were equally common. Correlated functional status among segregating V segments might reflect linkage disequilibrium, but an unknown experimental factor could not be ruled out. An earlier analysis of around 600 of the donors showed that most TCR beta V segments appeared in productive rearrangements either about 87% or about 30% of the time, which broadly matched IMGT annotations.

The library was built by means of the immunoSEQ multiplex PCR assay. For the multiplex PCR, a mixture combining 60 forward primers for TCR Vbeta segments and 13 reverse primers for TCR Jbeta segments was used. A multiplex PCR assay on genomic DNA amplified the CDR3 region of rearranged TCR beta genes. On the Illumina HiSeq System, the amplified TCR beta libraries were sequenced as 87-base-pair reads. Per the original workflow: In a later analysis, tens of millions of unique TCR beta chains were counted across the 500 to 850 repertoires, and about 9.9 million of these chains were shared by at least two donors. To remove PCR and sequencing errors, raw reads were error-corrected and collapsed into unique sequences using a nearest-neighbor algorithm that merged closely related sequences. V, D and J gene segments were assigned by aligning CDR3 sequences to IMGT reference sequences. For a sequence to be retained, at least a six-nucleotide match to both a V gene segment and a J gene segment was required. Rearrangements were called productive when the CDR3 lacked stop codons and stayed in frame with V and J; all others were non-productive. CDR3 was defined by IMGT convention, running from the second conserved V-encoded cysteine to the conserved J-encoded phenylalanine. The earlier analysis of approximately 590 of the donors excluded any sequence lacking an unambiguous match to a single V gene segment. In an earlier analysis of about 590 of the donors, a V segment was called functional when productive rearrangements were above 56.7%, and segregating when the standard deviation between donors exceeded 5%. A statistical classification framework was built to diagnose cytomegalovirus status from the catalog of TCR beta chain sequences. In a later analysis, V and J genes were assigned by comparing TCR nucleotide sequences against IMGT/GENE-DB human TR gene sequences. Using the TCRdist pipeline, a later analysis assigned CDR3 sequences along with most-parsimonious VDJ recombination scenarios. In a later analysis, every TCR beta chain was defined by the combination of its CDR3 amino acid sequence and its V-gene family, and reads without a unique V-gene family were dropped. In a later analysis, around 600 highly shared, low-generation-probability nucleotide sequences were removed to address suspected cross-contamination and a sequencing artifact. A later analysis calculated a clonal expansion index for each public chain from normalized within-repertoire ranks of inferred template counts. Generation probabilities in a later analysis came from a VDJ recombination model fitted to out-of-frame rearrangements, and those results were checked against IGoR. A later analysis scored TCR-TCR, TCR-HLA and TCR-CMV co-occurrence with hypergeometric tests, applying a repertoire-size bias correction to TCR pairs. In a later analysis, false discovery rates were estimated by permuting HLA or CMV assignments 20 times. A later analysis grouped co-occurring TCRs with DBSCAN, adding TCRdist sequence similarity when clustering within HLA-allele-positive subsets. For co-occurrence clustering, repertoires with fewer than 30,000 or more than 120,000 public chains were excluded, along with a handful of repertoires with anomalous nucleotide sharing. Drawn from immuneACCESS, this table holds only the in-frame rearrangements with V and J called that TCRdb kept. Clones are partly lost; checked studies trace under half to an unresolved V gene and leave the rest unexplained. D and trimming come from the DNA, and the V and J calls and clone size come from that table. For this sample the table gives 150,000 or so clones, of which 80% were detected only once. The ten top clones hold 2% to 2.5% of the sample.

Trimming takes 6 bases from V and 1 base from J, and the germline ends sit 6 bases apart. From its cysteine to its phenylalanine, the CDR3 spans 12 amino acids. Only CDR3 DNA remains: 36 bases, in frame from the first base. The CDR1 and CDR2 encoded by the germline V gene (reference sequence) are MNHNY and SVGAGI. The cohort consisted of hundreds of healthy bone marrow donors. Cohort members were all nominally healthy when sampled, although unrecorded immune exposures were likely present. The donor tested CMV seronegative and was one of the 352 seronegative cohort members. A peripheral blood sample was provided by each donor, and peripheral blood mononuclear cells were used for TCR beta sequencing. The Qiagen DNeasy Blood Extraction Kit was used to extract genomic DNA from the blood cell samples.

This receptor was taken from a man aged 50-59 years in good health and CMV-seronegative. The sequence is built from TRBV6-6 and TRBJ1-1; no confident D gene assignment can be made. Sequenced material: PBMCs. The CDR3 reads as follows: CASSPGNTEAFF. The sequence in DNA is TGTGCCAGCAGCCCCGGGAACACTGAAGCTTTCTTT.